The entry below gives a single TCR beta chain sequence along with its context. The record originates from a study of T cell changes during pregnancy in multiple sclerosis. TCRdb keeps only in-frame clones here, not all; method: immunoSEQ multiplex PCR. Of tens of thousands of clones listed, roughly nine tenths are singletons. V lost 2 bases, J lost 6 bases, and 10 bases stayed unmatched. This CDR3 region has 15 residues. CDR1 and CDR2 from the germline V gene are MNHNS and SASEGT. This chain connects TRBV6-1 to TRBJ2-7, with 7 bases fitting TRBD1. Sample: CD4+ T cells from peripheral blood mononuclear cells, taken in the third trimester of pregnancy. This receptor was obtained from a female donor in good health, enrolled as a control in a pregnancy study. The CDR3 reads CASSERVRGSAEQYF. The CDR3 nucleotides read TGTGCCAGCAGTGAAAGGGTCAGGGGGTCCGCCGAGCAGTACTTC.